This T cell receptor beta chain appears in the sequencing data of a study of OX40 agonist ivuxolimab in advanced cancers. About the research overall: With ivuxolimab, an agonistic anti-OX40 (CD134) antibody, patients were treated.

Repertoires were generated with immunoSEQ multiplex PCR, while TCRdb's copy carries only in-frame clones and drops some. This table has 60,000 to 80,000 clones, roughly 81% appearing once. The CDR3 has 16 residues. The V gene's germline CDR1 is SGHTA and CDR2 FQGNSA. Trimming cost V 5 bases and J 4 bases, with 18 bases left between them. This clone occurred once. Autoimmune disease history or systemic immunosuppression barred patients. This chain uses TRBV7-2 with TRBJ2-1; maybe TRBD2 (6 bases). The TCR was taken from an adult with an advanced solid tumor such as melanoma, head and neck, liver or kidney cancer. Sequenced material: CD4+ or CD8+ T cells sorted from blood, taken in a trial of the OX40 agonist ivuxolimab. The CDR3 bases are TGTGCCAGCAGCCCCCGGCCAGCGGGTACTTACAATGAGCAGTTCTTC. Amino acids: CASSPRPAGTYNEQFF.